One sample yielded the 15 T cell receptor beta chains listed below, sequenced in a study of T cell changes during pregnancy in multiple sclerosis. Profiled with immunoSEQ multiplex PCR; TCRdb holds only in-frame clones, not every one. This sample carries approximately 92,000 clones, approximately 92% of them seen once, and the ten largest clones take around 2.5%. The sequencing here drew on peripheral blood, taken in the first trimester of pregnancy. These receptors were obtained from a female donor with multiple sclerosis, enrolled in a pregnancy study.

This sequence joins TRBV5-1 and TRBJ2-7; 11 bases map to TRBD2. Trimming removed 5 bases from V and 7 bases from J; junction bases left unmatched: 11. Germline V CDR1 and CDR2: SGHRS, YFSETQ. CDR3 length: 15 amino acids. The CDR3 here is CASSLLAGVGGEQYF. The CDR3 bases are TGCGCCAGCAGTTTACTAGCGGGAGTTGGTGGAGAGCAGTACTTC.

The chain has TRBV6-4 and TRBJ2-1; 7 bases map to TRBD1. V gave up 0 bases and J gave up 6 bases; unmatched junction bases: 8. Germline V lookup: CDR1 MRHNA, CDR2 SNTAGT. This CDR3 spans 16 amino acids. Here the CDR3 reads CASSDSAGTASNEQFF. The CDR3 nucleotides are TGTGCCAGCAGTGACTCGGCCGGGACAGCCAGCAATGAGCAGTTCTTC.

This chain links TRBV7-9 with TRBJ2-3, with TRBD2 identical over 8 bases. The CDR3 has 19 amino acids. From germline, CDR1 is SEHNR and CDR2 FQNEAQ (reference sequence). The ends lost 10 bases at V and 1 base at J; junction bases unmatched: 22. The CDR3 nucleotides are TGTGCCATCTCTGTGGTGTGGCGGGAGGTTGGTCGCGGCACAGATACGCAGTATTTT. Its translation: CAISVVWREVGRGTDTQYF.

This chain uses TRBV9 with TRBJ2-3, with 10 nucleotides matching TRBD2. The CDR3 consists of 15 residues. Germline CDR1 reads SGDLS; CDR2 reads YYNGEE. V lost 2 bases, J lost 6 bases, and 6 bases stayed unmatched. The DNA of the CDR3 is TGTGCCAGCAGCGTGGCCAGCGGGAGGGTGGATACGCAGTATTTT. Its translation: CASSVASGRVDTQYF.

This rearrangement joins TRBV29-1 to TRBJ1-1; D uncertain. Germline-derived CDR1 and CDR2 are SQVTM and ANQGSEA. Trimming removed 4 bases at V and 0 bases at J, with 12 bases between. This CDR3 region has 14 residues. As DNA, the CDR3 is TGCAGCGTTGGACATGCACTTATGAACACTGAAGCTTTCTTT. The encoded protein is CSVGHALMNTEAFF.

The chain recombines TRBV6-1 with TRBJ2-7; a weak D match, TRBD1 (6 bases). Germline V gene sequence: CDR1 MNHNS, CDR2 SASEGT. V shed 4 bases and J shed 1 base, with 11 bases lying between them. This CDR3 is built from 14 residues. CDR3 coding DNA: TGTGCCAGCAGTGTGGGGACATCATCCTACGAGCAGTACTTC. This gives the protein CASSVGTSSYEQYF.

The rearrangement uses TRBV18 and TRBJ2-7; no clear D. The length of the CDR3 is 14 residues. V was pared by 1 base and J by 3 bases, with 10 bases between. Germline V gives CDR1 KGHSH, CDR2 LQKENI. The CDR3 is CASSPQVPGYEQYF. The CDR3 nucleotides are TGTGCCAGCTCACCACAAGTCCCAGGCTACGAGCAGTACTTC.

The rearrangement uses TRBV11-2 and TRBJ1-4; the D is unclear. The V and J ends lost 1 base and 12 bases respectively, with 9 bases between them. Germline CDR1 and CDR2: SGHAT and FQNNGV. This CDR3 spans 12 amino acids. The CDR3 coding sequence is TGTGCCAGCAGCTTAGGTGGGCTCGAACTGTTTTTT. Its translation is CASSLGGLELFF. Full variable domain (rest looked up from reference TRBV11-2 and TRBJ1-4): EAGVAQSPRYKIIEKRQSVAFWCNPISGHATLYWYQQILGQGPKLLIQFQNNGVVDDSQLPKDRFSAERLKGVDSTLKIQPAKLEDSAVYLCASSLGGLELFFGSGTQLSVL.

The chain employs TRBV29-1 and TRBJ1-1, with D perhaps matching TRBD1 (5 bases). This CDR3 has 13 residues. Germline CDR1 reads SQVTM; CDR2 reads ANQGSEA. The V end lost 0 bases, the J end lost 7 bases, and 12 bases lay between the germline ends. CDR3 protein: CSVEEVGQGEAFF. CDR3 coding DNA: TGCAGCGTTGAAGAGGTAGGGCAGGGTGAAGCTTTCTTT.

CDR3 in amino acids: CASRQGQINAETQYF. DNA of the CDR3: TGTGCCAGCAGGCAAGGACAGATAAATGCAGAGACCCAGTACTTC. This sequence joins TRBV6-6 and TRBJ2-5; the D gene is possibly TRBD1 (6 bases). Germline lookup yields CDR1 MNHNY and CDR2 SVGAGI (reference sequence). V dropped 6 bases and J dropped 4 bases, with 18 bases sitting between them. The CDR3 runs 15 residues.

J is TRBJ2-2 and V is TRBV27; TRBD2 matches at 11 bases. Germline-derived CDR1 and CDR2 are MNHEY and SMNVEV (reference sequence). This CDR3 region has 16 residues. V gave up 8 bases and J gave up 0 bases; unmatched junction bases: 5. CDR3 residues: CASSLAGGTNTGELFF. CDR3 nucleotide sequence: TGTGCCAGCTCGCTAGCGGGAGGAACGAACACCGGGGAGCTGTTTTTT.

The gene calls are TRBV6-1 and TRBJ2-1, with TRBD2 matching 7 bases. The J segment lost 2 bases and the V segment lost 2 bases, leaving 3 bases of the junction unmatched. Germline values: CDR1 MNHNS, CDR2 SASEGT. The CDR3 is made up of 15 amino acids. CDR3 nucleotides: TGTGCCAGCAGTGAATCTAGCGGACCCTACAATGAGCAGTTCTTC. It encodes CASSESSGPYNEQFF.

V and J are TRBV5-4 and TRBJ1-4, with 7 bases matching TRBD1. Germline V gene lookup returns CDR1 SGHNT and CDR2 YYREEE (reference sequence). CDR3 length equals 14 residues. V gave up 4 bases and J gave up 8 bases; unmatched junction bases: 8. The CDR3 coding sequence is TGTGCCAGCAGCGCCGACAGGGATGGGGAAAAACTGTTTTTT. This encodes CASSADRDGEKLFF.

This chain joins TRBV6-5 and TRBJ2-7, with 9 bases aligning to TRBD1. This CDR3 has 14 amino acids. Per germline, CDR1 MNHEY and CDR2 SVGAGI. Germline trimming cut 5 bases from V and 4 bases from J; bases unmatched to any gene: 6. The CDR3 coding sequence is TGTGCCAGCAGTCCGACAGGGGGTTTGTACGAGCAGTACTTC. Its protein is CASSPTGGLYEQYF.

This clone has just one count. This chain links TRBV19 with TRBJ2-7; D possibly corresponds to TRBD1 (5 bases). Trimming pared 4 bases from V and 3 bases from J, leaving 10 bases between. Germline lookup yields CDR1 LNHDA and CDR2 SQIVND (reference sequence). The CDR3 spans 13 residues. CDR3 nucleotides: TGTGCCAGTAGTAAGACAGCCTTCTACGAGCAGTACTTC. This sequence encodes CASSKTAFYEQYF.